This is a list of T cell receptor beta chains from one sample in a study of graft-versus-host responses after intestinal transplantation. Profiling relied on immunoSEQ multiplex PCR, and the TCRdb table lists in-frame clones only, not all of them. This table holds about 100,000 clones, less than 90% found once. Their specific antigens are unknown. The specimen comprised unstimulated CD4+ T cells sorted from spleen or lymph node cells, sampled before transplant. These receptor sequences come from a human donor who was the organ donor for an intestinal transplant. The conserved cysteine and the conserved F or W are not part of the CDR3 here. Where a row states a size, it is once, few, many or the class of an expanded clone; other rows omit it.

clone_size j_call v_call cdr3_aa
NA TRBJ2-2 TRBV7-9 ASSLMRGTGELF
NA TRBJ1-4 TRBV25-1 ASSESDSINEKLF
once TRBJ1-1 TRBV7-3 ASSSDRNTEAF
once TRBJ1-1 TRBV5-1 ASSLAQGEAF
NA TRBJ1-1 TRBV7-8 ASSLVGGNTEAF
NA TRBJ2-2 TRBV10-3 AISDSNTVWDTGELF
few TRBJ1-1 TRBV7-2 ASSPAQGANTEAF
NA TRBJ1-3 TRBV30 AWNPGRLLAKSSGNTIY
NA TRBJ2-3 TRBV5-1 ASSAGQGFSDTQY
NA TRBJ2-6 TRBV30 AWSVRDGQRFSGANVLT
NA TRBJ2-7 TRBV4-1 ASSRDRGYEQY
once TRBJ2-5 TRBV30 AWSLTNSVAWRPKGETQY
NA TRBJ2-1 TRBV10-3 AISASSYNEQF
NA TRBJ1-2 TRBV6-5 ASSYGLGTGHTGYT
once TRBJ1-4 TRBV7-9 ASSLGGAGEKLF
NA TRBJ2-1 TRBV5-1 ASSSDRALYNEQF
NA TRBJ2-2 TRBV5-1 ASSPGLENSNTGELF